The 13 T cell receptor beta chains below all came from one sample that was sequenced in a study of CD8 T cells in ankylosing spondylitis. One entry per CDR3 protein, called by TCRdb with MiXCR from the 5' RACE reads. Among about 250,000 distinct CDR3 sequences listed, 30% to 40% were seen once. The sequencing input was blood, either unsorted or a sorted T cell fraction (not recorded which). These receptors originate from a male donor with ankylosing spondylitis or in good health (not recorded which).

V gene TRBV29-1 combines with J gene TRBJ1-1; 7 positions agree with TRBD1. CDR1 SQVTM and CDR2 ANQGSEA come from the germline V gene. This CDR3 is built from 10 residues. V shed 7 bases, J shed 8 bases, and the junction held 4 bases outside the gene matches. The chain's CDR3 is CSGGTDEAFF. CDR3 coding DNA: TGCAGCGGGGGGACAGACGAAGCTTTCTTT.

The rearrangement links TRBV20-1 to TRBJ2-7; the D gene is possibly TRBD1 (6 bases). The CDR3 is made up of 15 amino acids. CDR1 is DFQATT, CDR2 SNEGSKA, per germline (reference sequence). The ends were cut back, 1 base at V and 0 bases at J, with 13 bases in the middle. In nucleotides, the CDR3 is TGCAGTGCTAGAGCCATGGACAGATTCTCCTACGAGCAGTACTTC. Protein sequence: CSARAMDRFSYEQYF.

This clonotype came up a few times. The chain recombines TRBV15 with TRBJ2-5, with TRBD1 matching 8 bases. After removal of 4 bases from V and 5 bases from J, the junction contained 15 bases not matched to a gene. This CDR3 is 17 amino acids long. Germline V gives CDR1 LNHNV, CDR2 YYDKDF (reference sequence). DNA of the CDR3: TGTGCCACCAGCACAATCAGCGGCAGGGGGCGAGGGGAGACCCAGTACTTC. This sequence encodes CATSTISGRGRGETQYF.

The J gene is TRBJ2-2, the V gene TRBV2; 8 nucleotides align to TRBD1. The V gene end was trimmed by 0 bases and the J gene end by 1 base; junction bases not matched to a gene: 4. This CDR3 region has 17 residues. Germline values: CDR1 SNHLY, CDR2 FYNNEI. The CDR3 loop is CASSEAAGTGNTGELFF. The CDR3 DNA sequence: TGTGCCAGCAGTGAAGCGGCCGGGACAGGGAACACCGGGGAGCTGTTTTTT.

This sequence joins TRBV9 and TRBJ2-1; D call uncertain. Germline CDR1 reads SGDLS; CDR2 reads YYNGEE. Trimming took 0 bases from V and 5 from J, leaving 3 bases between them. There are 12 residues in the CDR3. CDR3 nucleotide sequence: TGTGCCAGCAGCGTAGTGAACAATGAGCAGTTCTTC. This sequence encodes CASSVVNNEQFF.

The gene calls are TRBV5-1 and TRBJ2-4, with 9 nucleotides matching TRBD1. The germline CDR1 and CDR2 sequences are SGHRS and YFSETQ. J was trimmed by 8 bases and V by 4 bases; bases with no gene match: 7. The CDR3 consists of 14 residues. CDR3 residues: CASSVTGGSDIQYF. As DNA, the CDR3 is TGCGCCAGCAGCGTAACAGGGGGCTCGGACATTCAGTACTTC.

The chain uses TRBV20-1 and TRBJ1-4; a weak D match, TRBD1 (5 bases). Germline V lookup: CDR1 DFQATT, CDR2 SNEGSKA (reference sequence). The V end was cut by 3 bases, the J end by 5 bases, with 10 bases between. This CDR3 region has 13 residues. The CDR3 here is CSASRGGNEKLFF. CDR3 nucleotides: TGCAGTGCTAGTCGGGGGGGGAATGAAAAACTGTTTTTT.

A single count supports this clonotype. The rearrangement uses TRBV20-1 and TRBJ2-6; D is possibly TRBD1 (5 bases). The CDR3 is 15 residues long. Germline V gene lookup returns CDR1 DFQATT and CDR2 SNEGSKA (reference sequence). V lost 3 bases to trimming and J lost 4 bases, with 13 bases between them. The CDR3 bases are TGCAGTGCTAGTCCAGACAGTGGAGGGGCCAACGTCCTGACTTTC. Translating it yields CSASPDSGGANVLTF.

This clonotype was detected only a few times. The gene calls are TRBV12-3 or TRBV12-4 and TRBJ2-5, with D perhaps matching TRBD1 (6 bases). The CDR3 contains 17 residues. V lost 4 bases, J lost 5 bases, and 23 bases lay in between. CDR3 in DNA: TGTGCCAGCAGTTCTCCTCCAAACGACAGGTCCTGGGAGACCCAGTACTTC. This translates into CASSSPPNDRSWETQYF.

The genes are TRBV28 and TRBJ1-5; D is perhaps TRBD1 (5 bases). Trimming pared 5 bases from V and 3 bases from J, leaving 11 bases between. The CDR3 covers 14 residues. From germline, CDR1 is MDHEN and CDR2 SYDVKM. CDR3 protein: CASSPGPTNQPQHF. The CDR3 bases are TGTGCCAGCAGTCCGGGACCCACCAATCAGCCCCAGCATTTT.

CDR3 coding DNA: TGCGCCAGCAGCCAAGGGACAGAAGTGCACTACACCTTC. It encodes CASSQGTEVHYTF. J is TRBJ1-2 and V is TRBV4-1, with D perhaps TRBD1 (6 bases). Germline CDR1 MGHRA, CDR2 YSYEKL. The length of the CDR3 is 13 residues. V lost 1 base, J lost 10 bases, and 13 bases lay in between.

The V call is TRBV28, the J call TRBJ1-1; D is unclear. Trimming shortened V by 5 bases and J by 1 base, and 11 bases separated the two germline ends. From germline, CDR1 is MDHEN and CDR2 SYDVKM. This CDR3 is built from 14 residues. This CDR3 reads CASSTAGRNTEAFF. The DNA for the CDR3 is TGTGCCAGCAGTACGGCGGGTAGGAACACTGAAGCTTTCTTT.

This clonotype was recorded only once. V is TRBV28 and J is TRBJ2-2, with TRBD1 matching 9 bases. Trimming removed 4 bases from V and 5 bases from J; junction bases left unmatched: 8. The CDR3 consists of 16 residues. Germline lookup yields CDR1 MDHEN and CDR2 SYDVKM. The CDR3 DNA sequence: TGTGCCAGCAGTTCGGGACAGGGTGGAGAGACCGGGGAGCTGTTTTTT. It specifies CASSSGQGGETGELFF.